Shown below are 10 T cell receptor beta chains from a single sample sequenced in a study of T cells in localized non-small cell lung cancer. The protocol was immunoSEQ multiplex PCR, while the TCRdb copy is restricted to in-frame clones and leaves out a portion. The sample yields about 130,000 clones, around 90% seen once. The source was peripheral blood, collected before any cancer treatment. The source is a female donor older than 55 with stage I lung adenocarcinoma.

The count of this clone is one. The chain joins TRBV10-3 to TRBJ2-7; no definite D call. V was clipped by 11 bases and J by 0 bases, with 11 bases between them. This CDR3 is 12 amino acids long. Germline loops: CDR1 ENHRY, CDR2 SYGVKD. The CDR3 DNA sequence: TGTGCCGCCACTTCGCCCTCCTACGAGCAGTACTTC. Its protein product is CAATSPSYEQYF.

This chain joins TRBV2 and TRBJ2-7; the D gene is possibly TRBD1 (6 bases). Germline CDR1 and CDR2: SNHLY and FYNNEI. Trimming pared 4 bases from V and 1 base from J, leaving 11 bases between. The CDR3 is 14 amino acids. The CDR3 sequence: CASSVRGSSYEQYF. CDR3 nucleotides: TGTGCCAGCAGTGTCAGGGGTTCTTCCTACGAGCAGTACTTC.

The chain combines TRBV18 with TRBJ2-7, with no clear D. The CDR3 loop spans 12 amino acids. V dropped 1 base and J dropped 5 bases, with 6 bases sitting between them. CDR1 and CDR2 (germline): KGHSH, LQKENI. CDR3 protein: CASSPRTDEQYF. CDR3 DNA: TGTGCCAGCTCACCACGGACCGACGAGCAGTACTTC.

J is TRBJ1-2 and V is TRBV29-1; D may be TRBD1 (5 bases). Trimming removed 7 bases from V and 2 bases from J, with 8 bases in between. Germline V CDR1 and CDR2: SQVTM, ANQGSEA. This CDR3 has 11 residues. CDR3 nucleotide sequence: TGCAGCGCACAGGACAACTATGGCTACACCTTC. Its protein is CSAQDNYGYTF.

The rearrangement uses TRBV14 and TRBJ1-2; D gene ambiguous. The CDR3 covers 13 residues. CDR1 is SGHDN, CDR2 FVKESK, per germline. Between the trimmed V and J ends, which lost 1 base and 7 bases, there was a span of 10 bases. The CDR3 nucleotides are TGTGCCAGCAGCCAAGTCAGGTCATCTGGCTACACCTTC. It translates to CASSQVRSSGYTF.

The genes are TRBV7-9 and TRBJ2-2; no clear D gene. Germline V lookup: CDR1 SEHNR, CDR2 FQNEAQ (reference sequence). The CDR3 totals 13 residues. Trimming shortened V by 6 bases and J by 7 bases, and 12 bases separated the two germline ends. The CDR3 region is CASRSQVIGELFF. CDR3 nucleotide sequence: TGTGCCAGCAGGTCGCAGGTGATCGGGGAGCTGTTTTTT.

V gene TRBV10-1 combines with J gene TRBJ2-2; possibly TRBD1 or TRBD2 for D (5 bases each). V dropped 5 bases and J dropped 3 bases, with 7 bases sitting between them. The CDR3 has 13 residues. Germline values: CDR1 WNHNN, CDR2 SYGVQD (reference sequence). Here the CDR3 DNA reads TGCGCCAGCAGTAGAGGGGACACCGGGGAGCTGTTTTTT. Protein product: CASSRGDTGELFF.

DNA for the CDR3: TGTGCCAGCAGCTTGGGCGGGAGTAATGAGCAGTTCTTC. Amino acid sequence: CASSLGGSNEQFF. The chain couples TRBV7-3 to TRBJ2-1; 7 nucleotides align to TRBD2. Germline CDR1 reads SGHTA; CDR2 reads FQGTGA. Trimming cost V 3 bases and J 7 bases; bases outside gene matches: 3. The CDR3 runs 13 residues.

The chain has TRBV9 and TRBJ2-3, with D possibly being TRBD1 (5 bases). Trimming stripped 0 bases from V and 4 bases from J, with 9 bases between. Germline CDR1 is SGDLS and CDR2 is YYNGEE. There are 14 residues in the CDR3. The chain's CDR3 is CASSVDLGADTQYF. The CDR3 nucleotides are TGTGCCAGCAGCGTAGATTTAGGGGCAGATACGCAGTATTTT.

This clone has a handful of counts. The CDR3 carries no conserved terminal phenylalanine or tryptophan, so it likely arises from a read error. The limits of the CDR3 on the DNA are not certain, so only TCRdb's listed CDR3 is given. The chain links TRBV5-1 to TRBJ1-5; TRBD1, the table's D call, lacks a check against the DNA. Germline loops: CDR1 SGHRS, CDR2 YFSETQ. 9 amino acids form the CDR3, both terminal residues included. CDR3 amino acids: CASSSDDRI.